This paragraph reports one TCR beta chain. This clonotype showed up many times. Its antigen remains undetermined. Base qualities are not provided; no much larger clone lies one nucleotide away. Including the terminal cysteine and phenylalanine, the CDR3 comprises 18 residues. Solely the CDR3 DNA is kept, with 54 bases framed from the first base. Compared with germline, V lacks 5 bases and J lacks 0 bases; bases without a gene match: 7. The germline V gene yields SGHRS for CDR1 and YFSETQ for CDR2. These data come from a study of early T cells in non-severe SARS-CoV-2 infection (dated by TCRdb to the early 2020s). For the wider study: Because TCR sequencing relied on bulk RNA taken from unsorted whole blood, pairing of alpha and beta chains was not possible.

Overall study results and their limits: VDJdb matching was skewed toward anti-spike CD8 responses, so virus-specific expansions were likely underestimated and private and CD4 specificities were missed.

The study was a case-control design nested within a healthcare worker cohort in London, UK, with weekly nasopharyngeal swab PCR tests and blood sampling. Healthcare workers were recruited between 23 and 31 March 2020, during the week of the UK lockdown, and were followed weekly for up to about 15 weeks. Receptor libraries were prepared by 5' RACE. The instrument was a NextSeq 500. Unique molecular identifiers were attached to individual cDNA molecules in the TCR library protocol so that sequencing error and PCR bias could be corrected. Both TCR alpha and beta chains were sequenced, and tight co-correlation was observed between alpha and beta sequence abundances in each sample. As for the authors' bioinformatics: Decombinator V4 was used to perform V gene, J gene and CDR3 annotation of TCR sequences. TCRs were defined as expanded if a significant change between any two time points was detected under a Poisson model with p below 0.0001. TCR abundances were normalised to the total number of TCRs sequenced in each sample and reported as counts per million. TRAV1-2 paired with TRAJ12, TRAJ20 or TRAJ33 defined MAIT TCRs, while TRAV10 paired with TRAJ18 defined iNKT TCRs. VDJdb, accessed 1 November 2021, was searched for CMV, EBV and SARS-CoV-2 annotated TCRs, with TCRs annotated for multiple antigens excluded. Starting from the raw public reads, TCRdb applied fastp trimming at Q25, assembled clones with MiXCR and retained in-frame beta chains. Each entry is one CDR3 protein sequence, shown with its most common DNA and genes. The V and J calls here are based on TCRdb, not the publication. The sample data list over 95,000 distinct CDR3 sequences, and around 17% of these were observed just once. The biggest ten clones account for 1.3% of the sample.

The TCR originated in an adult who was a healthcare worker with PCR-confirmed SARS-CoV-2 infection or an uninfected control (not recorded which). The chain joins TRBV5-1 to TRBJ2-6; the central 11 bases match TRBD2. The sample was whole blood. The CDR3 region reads CASRPTSGEFSGANVLTF. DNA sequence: TGCGCCAGCAGGCCGACTAGCGGGGAATTCTCTGGGGCCAACGTCCTGACTTTC.